This T cell receptor beta chain was captured in a study of shared clonotypes between healthy human individuals. Over several immunoSEQ plates, each subset's genomic DNA was distributed in even portions. Each PCR replicate run on unsorted PBMC took in approximately 270 ng DNA, around 30,000 T cell genomes. The protocol was immunoSEQ multiplex PCR, while the TCRdb copy is restricted to in-frame clones and leaves out a portion. The repertoire consists of some 500,000 clones, with 70% to 80% occurring once and the leading ten covering about an eighth. Donors comprised healthy HIV-negative adults lacking recent acute infections or vaccinations. On this clone: Its specificity is unknown.

This CDR3 has 14 residues. Deletions cut 4 bases from V and 5 bases from J, with 16 bases between. Per the germline V gene, CDR1 is SGHRS and CDR2 is YFSETQ. Study outcomes and limitations: Donors were few, which limited the genetic and exposure-history diversity represented.

V gene TRBV5-1 combines with J gene TRBJ2-7, with D perhaps given as TRBD1 or TRBD2 (5 bases each). The receptor was isolated from a woman aged 35 to 49 in good health. Some clones in this sample may be carry-over from other donors' samples. The sequenced sample was PBMCs. CDR3 region: CASSGDGSVNEQYF. CDR3 bases: TGCGCCAGCAGCGGGGACGGTTCGGTAAACGAGCAGTACTTC.